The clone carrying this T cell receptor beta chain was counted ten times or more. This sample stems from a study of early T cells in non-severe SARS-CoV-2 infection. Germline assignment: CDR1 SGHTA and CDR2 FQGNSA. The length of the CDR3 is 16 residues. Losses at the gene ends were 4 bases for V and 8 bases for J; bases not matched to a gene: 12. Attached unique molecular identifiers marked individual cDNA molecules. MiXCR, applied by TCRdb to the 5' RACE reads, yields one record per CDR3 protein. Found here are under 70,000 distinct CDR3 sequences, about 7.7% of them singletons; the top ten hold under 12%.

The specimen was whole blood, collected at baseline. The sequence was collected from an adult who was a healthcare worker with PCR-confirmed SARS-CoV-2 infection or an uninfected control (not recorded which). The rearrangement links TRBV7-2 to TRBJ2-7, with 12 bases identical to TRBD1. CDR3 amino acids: CASSYRLWGQGAQQYF. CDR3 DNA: TGTGCCAGCAGCTACCGTCTGTGGGGACAGGGGGCCCAGCAGTACTTC.